The sample holds many counts of the clone carrying this T cell receptor (beta chain). Time point indicated: sample taken at primary tumor resection. Tumor, nontumor lung or frozen PBMC supplied whole RNA, sequenced without sorting. The sample belongs to a study of spatial heterogeneity in lung cancer. On the study more broadly: Within raw reads, each unique TCR and UMI combination appeared on average more than ten times.

Carried by each TCR cDNA molecule was a unique molecular identifier. TCRdb re-called the 5' RACE reads through MiXCR, storing one row per CDR3 protein. This table has some 3,700 distinct CDR3 sequences, 25% to 30% appearing once. The TCR sequence derives from a male donor with early-stage non-small cell lung cancer. Sequenced here: normal lung tissue next to the tumor, sampled at surgery.

In DNA form, the CDR3 reads TGTGCCAGCAGTGTACGCGTAGAGGAGACTTTCTTT. Translation gives CASSVRVEETFF. The rearrangement uses TRBV2 and TRBJ1-1; no clear D. Germline V gene sequence: CDR1 SNHLY, CDR2 FYNNEI. The CDR3 is 12 amino acids. Between the trimmed V and J ends, which lost 4 bases and 12 bases, there was a span of 15 bases.